The 17 T cell receptor beta chains below were found in one sample sequenced in a study of cytomegalovirus exposure and HLA in healthy donors. PCR involved 60 Vbeta and 13 Jbeta primers. Data came from immunoSEQ multiplex PCR; TCRdb stores just in-frame clones and leaves some out. The sample contains tens of thousands of clones, about 74% of which appear only once. Sequences were obtained from PBMCs. The receptors come from a woman in her twenties or thirties in good health and CMV-seropositive.

This clone was seen a few times. V is TRBV5-5 and J is TRBJ2-7; 8 bases agree with TRBD1. Per germline, CDR1 SGHKS and CDR2 YYEKEE (reference sequence). This CDR3 region has 14 residues. The ends lost 1 base at V and 3 bases at J; junction bases unmatched: 3. The CDR3 is CASSLRGQGYEQYF. The CDR3 DNA follows: TGTGCCAGCAGCTTGCGAGGACAGGGCTACGAGCAGTACTTC.

The rearrangement joins TRBV7-2 to TRBJ2-5, with D perhaps matching TRBD2 (6 bases). V lost 6 bases to trimming and J lost 3 bases, with 14 bases between them. The CDR3 is made up of 14 amino acids. CDR1 is SGHTA and CDR2 is FQGNSA in the germline V gene. CDR3 in amino acids: CASRSGGSKETQYF. The CDR3 DNA sequence: TGTGCCAGCAGGTCCGGGGGTTCCAAAGAGACCCAGTACTTC.

The chain couples TRBV7-9 to TRBJ1-1, with D maybe TRBD1 (6 bases). The germline V gene encodes CDR1 SEHNR and CDR2 FQNEAQ (reference sequence). This CDR3 is built from 14 residues. V was cut by 2 bases and J by 1 base, with 8 bases left in between. The CDR3: CASSLMGQNTEAFF. CDR3 coding DNA: TGTGCCAGCAGCTTAATGGGACAGAACACTGAAGCTTTCTTT.

This clone came up a few times. The chain combines TRBV5-1 with TRBJ1-4; D is possibly TRBD1 (5 bases). V was cut by 1 base and J by 8 bases, with 9 bases left in between. Germline V gene data show CDR1 as SGHRS and CDR2 as YFSETQ. There are 13 residues in the CDR3. The CDR3 DNA sequence: TGCGCCAGCAGCTTGCAGGGTGGAGAAAAACTGTTTTTT. Its translation is CASSLQGGEKLFF.

The rearrangement uses TRBV7-8 and TRBJ2-7; 10 nucleotides agree with TRBD1. Germline lookup yields CDR1 SGHVS and CDR2 FQNEAQ. The CDR3 is 14 residues long. J was trimmed by 2 bases and V by 5 bases; bases with no gene match: 3. The CDR3 loop reads CASSVGTGAYEQYF. The DNA of the CDR3 is TGTGCCAGCAGCGTTGGGACAGGGGCCTACGAGCAGTACTTC.

The chain uses TRBV25-1 and TRBJ1-4, with D tentatively TRBD1 (6 bases). Trimming shortened V by 3 bases and J by 12 bases, and 11 bases separated the two germline ends. The CDR3 totals 12 residues. Germline V gene lookup returns CDR1 MGHDK and CDR2 SYGVNS. The DNA for the CDR3 is TGTGCCAGCAGTGATGGCGGGGGCCAACTGTTTTTT. Protein sequence: CASSDGGGQLFF. Supplemented by reference TRBV25-1 and TRBJ1-4, the full variable domain reads EADIYQTPRYLVIGTGKKITLECSQTMGHDKMYWYQQDPGMELHLIHYSYGVNSTEKGDLSSESTVSRIRTEHFPLTLESARPSHTSQYLCASSDGGGQLFFGSGTQLSVL.

This clone was seen a few times. This chain connects TRBV30 to TRBJ1-1; D not certain. With 3 bases removed from V and 5 bases from J, the gap between germline ends came to 7 bases. The CDR3 sequence is 11 residues long. CDR1 and CDR2 (germline): GTSNPN, SVGIG (reference sequence). Here the CDR3 reads CAWSRLTEAFF. The CDR3 DNA follows: TGTGCCTGGAGCCGGTTGACTGAAGCTTTCTTT.

This clone came up once. The gene calls are TRBV30 and TRBJ2-5; 8 bases match TRBD2. The CDR3 has 13 residues. Germline V gives CDR1 GTSNPN, CDR2 SVGIG (reference sequence). With V trimmed by 2 bases and J by 9 bases, 8 bases remained unmatched. In DNA form, the CDR3 reads TGTGCCTGGAGTAAGGAGCGGGAGACGTCCCAGTACTTC. Amino acid sequence: CAWSKERETSQYF.

This chain joins TRBV9 and TRBJ1-1; unclear D gene. CDR1 SGDLS and CDR2 YYNGEE come from the germline V gene. V lost 3 bases, J lost 3 bases, and 12 bases lay in between. The CDR3 runs 14 residues. Here the CDR3 DNA reads TGTGCCAGCAGCGAGAACCTACAGTACACTGAAGCTTTCTTT. Translated: CASSENLQYTEAFF.

In this sample, this clone turned up a few times. The chain couples TRBV5-8 to TRBJ2-7; 7 bases line up with TRBD2. The CDR3 loop spans 15 amino acids. With V trimmed by 1 base and J by 0 bases, 4 bases remained unmatched. The germline CDR1 and CDR2 sequences are SGHTS and YDEGEE. Here the CDR3 DNA reads TGTGCCAGCAGCTTGCCGCCTAGCGGCTCCTACGAGCAGTACTTC. It yields the protein CASSLPPSGSYEQYF.

The CDR3 region has the DNA TGTGCCAGCAGTTCTTTAGGGGTACTGCAGCCCCAGCATTTT. It is translated as CASSSLGVLQPQHF. The chain uses TRBV6-5 and TRBJ1-5, with D maybe TRBD1 (5 bases). The CDR3 length is 14 residues. Trimming stripped 4 bases from V and 7 bases from J, with 14 bases between. Germline CDR1 reads MNHEY; CDR2 reads SVGAGI.

The rearrangement joins TRBV7-8 to TRBJ2-1; 12 nucleotides align to TRBD2. Germline CDR1 reads SGHVS; CDR2 reads FQNEAQ. J lost 5 bases, V lost 5 bases, and 7 bases had no gene match. CDR3 size: 16 residues. The CDR3 DNA is TGTGCCAGCAGCCCCCGGACTAGCGGGACCGACAATGAGCAGTTCTTC. It is translated as CASSPRTSGTDNEQFF. Variable domain in full (rest from reference TRBV7-8 and TRBJ2-1): GAGVSQSPRYKVAKRGQDVALRCDPISGHVSLFWYQQALGQGPEFLTYFQNEAQLDKSGLPSDRFFAERPEGSVSTLKIQRTQQEDSAVYLCASSPRTSGTDNEQFFGPGTRLTVL.

This rearrangement joins TRBV28 to TRBJ2-6; no clear D. Trimming stripped 3 bases from V and 0 bases from J, with 9 bases between. The CDR3 runs to 16 residues. Germline V gene lookup returns CDR1 MDHEN and CDR2 SYDVKM. CDR3 nucleotides: TGTGCCAGCAGTTTCGAACTCCCCTCTGGGGCCAACGTCCTGACTTTC. Protein product: CASSFELPSGANVLTF.

The chain carries TRBV2 and TRBJ2-1, with TRBD2 as a possible D gene (5 bases). V lost 8 bases and J lost 6, with 23 bases in between. From germline, CDR1 is SNHLY and CDR2 FYNNEI. The CDR3 is 16 residues long. The CDR3 DNA sequence: TGTGCCAGCGGGGAATCATTTGGGAGACTGTCCAATGAGCAGTTCTTC. Its protein product is CASGESFGRLSNEQFF.

This chain links TRBV30 with TRBJ2-6, with TRBD2 as a possible D gene (5 bases). The V gene's germline CDR1 is GTSNPN and CDR2 SVGIG (reference sequence). Trimming took 2 bases from V and 0 from J, leaving 11 bases between them. The CDR3 spans 16 residues. CDR3 sequence: CAWSFPGFSGANVLTF. The DNA for the CDR3 is TGTGCCTGGAGTTTCCCGGGGTTCTCTGGGGCCAACGTCCTGACTTTC.

The V call is TRBV5-1, the J call TRBJ2-7, with 8 bases lining up with TRBD2. The CDR3 consists of 14 residues. CDR1 is SGHRS and CDR2 is YFSETQ in the germline V gene. With V trimmed by 5 bases and J by 0 bases, 4 bases remained unmatched. CDR3 bases: TGCGCCAGCAGAGCGGGAGTGGGCTCCTACGAGCAGTACTTC. Protein product: CASRAGVGSYEQYF.

The V and J genes are TRBV6-1 and TRBJ1-5, with D maybe TRBD1 (6 bases). Germline assignment: CDR1 MNHNS and CDR2 SASEGT. With 3 bases removed from V and 6 bases from J, the gap between germline ends came to 12 bases. The CDR3 covers 14 residues. The CDR3 DNA follows: TGTGCCAGCAGTGATACAGGGAAGTCTCAGCCCCAGCATTTT. It translates to CASSDTGKSQPQHF.